The 26 T cell receptor beta chains below all came from one sample that was sequenced in a study of T cell responses to AZD1222 COVID-19 vaccine. Profiled with immunoSEQ multiplex PCR; TCRdb holds only in-frame clones, not every one. The data hold roughly 190,000 clones, with just over 90% observed a single time. The sample in question was peripheral blood, obtained 28 days after the second AZD1222 dose. The receptor source for this set is an adult who received the AZD1222 COVID-19 vaccine.

This chain uses TRBV11-2 with TRBJ1-1; D ambiguous. V lost 5 bases, J lost 0 bases, and 13 bases lay in between. The CDR3 loop spans 15 amino acids. Germline lookup yields CDR1 SGHAT and CDR2 FQNNGV. CDR3 DNA sequence: TGTGCCAGCAGCCCCCGGGGTATTATGAACACTGAAGCTTTCTTT. Its translation is CASSPRGIMNTEAFF.

The chain has TRBV6-6 and TRBJ2-7, with D perhaps assigned TRBD1 or TRBD2 (7 bases each). CDR1 and CDR2 (germline): MNHNY, SVGAGI (reference sequence). The CDR3 has 16 residues. Trimming pared 0 bases from V and 2 bases from J, leaving 14 bases between. CDR3 region: CASSYSSPGGAYEQYF. The CDR3 coding sequence is TGTGCCAGCAGTTACTCGTCCCCAGGGGGGGCCTACGAGCAGTACTTC.

The V call is TRBV18, the J call TRBJ2-7; possible D gene TRBD1, 7 bases. The germline V gene encodes CDR1 KGHSH and CDR2 LQKENI. The V end lost 6 bases, the J end lost 5 bases, and 17 bases lay between the germline ends. This CDR3 comprises 14 residues. The CDR3 DNA follows: TGTGCCAGCTCTCAGGACAGGCGGGACGACGAGCAGTACTTC. Amino acid sequence: CASSQDRRDDEQYF.

This clone has only a few counts. The chain has TRBV7-3 and TRBJ2-1; weak D call: TRBD2 (5 bases). Trimming removed 2 bases from V and 6 bases from J, with 5 bases in between. There are 12 residues in the CDR3. Germline V lookup: CDR1 SGHTA, CDR2 FQGTGA. The DNA for the CDR3 is TGTGCCAGCAGCTTACGGGGCAATGAGCAGTTCTTC. This encodes CASSLRGNEQFF.

The V call is TRBV4-2, the J call TRBJ2-7, with 8 bases lining up with TRBD1. This CDR3 region has 15 residues. Germline values: CDR1 LGHNA, CDR2 YNFKEQ. The junction had 7 bases not matched to a gene; V was cut back by 1 base and J by 5 bases. The DNA for the CDR3 is TGTGCCAGCAGCCAAGTTGACAGGGGTCGCAACGAGCAGTACTTC. This gives the protein CASSQVDRGRNEQYF.

The chain recombines TRBV6-5 with TRBJ1-2; D perhaps matches TRBD1 (6 bases). This CDR3 spans 16 amino acids. Per the germline V gene, CDR1 is MNHEY and CDR2 is SVGAGI. With 4 bases removed from V and 4 bases from J, the gap between germline ends came to 19 bases. The CDR3: CASSLGGAGASYGYTF. The DNA for the CDR3 is TGTGCCAGCAGTTTGGGGGGAGCAGGGGCGAGCTATGGCTACACCTTC.

The gene calls are TRBV2 and TRBJ2-3, with D uncertain. V dropped 8 bases and J dropped 4 bases, with 4 bases sitting between them. Per germline, CDR1 SNHLY and CDR2 FYNNEI. The CDR3 is 10 residues long. Here the CDR3 DNA reads TGTGCCAGCCGTTCAGATACGCAGTATTTT. Its translation: CASRSDTQYF. Variable domain in full (rest from reference TRBV2 and TRBJ2-3): EPEVTQTPSHQVTQMGQEVILRCVPISNHLYFYWYRQILGQKVEFLVSFYNNEISEKSEIFDDQFSVERPDGSNFTLKIRSTKLEDSAMYFCASRSDTQYFGPGTRLTVL.

The rearrangement uses TRBV5-8 and TRBJ2-5; maybe TRBD2 (5 bases). Germline CDR1 is SGHTS and CDR2 is YDEGEE. This CDR3 has 16 residues. V lost 4 bases and J 3 bases, leaving 19 bases between the germline ends. Here the CDR3 reads CASSPPFGSEEETQYF. CDR3 nucleotides: TGTGCCAGCAGCCCTCCTTTTGGGAGTGAGGAAGAGACCCAGTACTTC.

This clone has a single count. The chain combines TRBV5-4 with TRBJ1-1; 9 nucleotides align to TRBD1. Germline trimming cut 5 bases from V and 0 bases from J; bases unmatched to any gene: 2. CDR3 length: 14 residues. Germline-derived CDR1 and CDR2 are SGHNT and YYREEE (reference sequence). The CDR3 sequence: CASSRDRVNTEAFF. In DNA, the CDR3 is TGTGCCAGCAGTCGGGACAGGGTGAACACTGAAGCTTTCTTT.

The J gene is TRBJ1-4, the V gene TRBV7-9; 7 bases map to TRBD1. Germline V CDR1 and CDR2: SEHNR, FQNEAQ (reference sequence). This CDR3 is 14 amino acids long. The V gene end was trimmed by 5 bases and the J gene end by 8 bases; junction bases not matched to a gene: 8. The CDR3 DNA reads TGTGCCAGCAGCACACCAGGGGGGGACGAAAAACTGTTTTTT. This encodes CASSTPGGDEKLFF.

The chain links TRBV18 to TRBJ1-1, with 9 bases matching TRBD1. CDR3 length equals 16 residues. Trimming cost V 2 bases and J 3 bases; bases outside gene matches: 7. Germline V CDR1 and CDR2: KGHSH, LQKENI. CDR3 protein: CASSPTTGGADTEAFF. DNA for the CDR3: TGTGCCAGCTCACCAACCACAGGGGGCGCGGACACTGAAGCTTTCTTT.

This chain links TRBV24-1 with TRBJ1-2, with 7 bases identical to TRBD1. This CDR3 comprises 14 residues. Germline-derived CDR1 and CDR2 are KGHDR and SFDVKD. V gave up 3 bases and J gave up 7 bases; unmatched junction bases: 7. The CDR3 DNA is TGTGCCACCAGTGATAGCAGACAGGGCAGTGGCTACACCTTC. Translated, it gives CATSDSRQGSGYTF.

This clone was seen just once. The chain employs TRBV6-5 and TRBJ1-1; D gene unclear. Germline lookup yields CDR1 MNHEY and CDR2 SVGAGI. The CDR3 has 16 residues. V was pared by 0 bases and J by 6 bases, with 17 bases between. CDR3 residues: CASSYSRHLEDPEAFF. The CDR3, as DNA: TGTGCCAGCAGTTACTCTAGGCACCTAGAAGATCCTGAAGCTTTCTTT.

This chain links TRBV6-2 or TRBV6-3 with TRBJ1-3; D perhaps matches TRBD1 (5 bases). This CDR3 has 16 amino acids. Germline-derived CDR1 and CDR2 are MNHEY and SVGEGT. V lost 2 bases and J lost 3, with 14 bases in between. The CDR3 spells CASSYLEGYHGNTIYF. As DNA, the CDR3 is TGTGCCAGCAGTTACCTGGAGGGGTATCATGGAAACACCATATATTTT.

V usage is TRBV10-3 and J usage is TRBJ2-1; TRBD2 aligns across 7 bases. From germline, CDR1 is ENHRY and CDR2 SYGVKD. The CDR3 runs 14 residues. Trimming took 10 bases from V and 0 from J; bases not matched to a gene: 6. The CDR3 nucleotides read TGTGCCACGCAAGCGGGAAACTCCTACAATGAGCAGTTCTTC. The encoded protein is CATQAGNSYNEQFF.

The chain combines TRBV14 with TRBJ2-7; D might be TRBD1 (7 bases). The germline gives CDR1 SGHDN, CDR2 FVKESK. Trimming cost V 2 bases and J 7 bases, with 18 bases left between them. This CDR3 has 15 amino acids. The CDR3 bases are TGTGCCAGCAGCCAAAGACAGGGTCAAGGGGGGGAGCAGTACTTC. Protein: CASSQRQGQGGEQYF.

This sequence joins TRBV6-5 and TRBJ1-5, with D uncertain. V shed 5 bases and J shed 4 bases, with 12 bases lying between them. CDR1 and CDR2 (germline): MNHEY, SVGAGI. The CDR3 covers 14 residues. In DNA form, the CDR3 reads TGTGCCAGCAGTCGGGATTTACGTAATCAGCCCCAGCATTTT. Translated, it gives CASSRDLRNQPQHF.

The gene calls are TRBV27 and TRBJ1-4; 9 positions match TRBD1. The length of the CDR3 is 14 residues. Germline trimming cut 5 bases from V and 11 bases from J; bases unmatched to any gene: 9. CDR1 and CDR2 from the germline V gene are MNHEY and SMNVEV (reference sequence). This chain's CDR3 is CASSIQGALDKLFF. CDR3 coding DNA: TGTGCCAGCAGTATACAGGGGGCATTGGATAAACTGTTTTTT.

The chain is built from TRBV11-2 and TRBJ2-3; D is possibly TRBD2 (6 bases). Trimming removed 3 bases from V and 7 bases from J, with 14 bases in between. Germline-derived CDR1 and CDR2 are SGHAT and FQNNGV. The CDR3 extends over 14 amino acids. The CDR3 sequence is CASSFTRGSNTQYF. The CDR3 coding sequence is TGTGCCAGCAGCTTCACCCGGGGGTCAAATACGCAGTATTTT.

The V and J genes are TRBV4-1 and TRBJ2-3; TRBD1 might be the D (6 bases). The length of the CDR3 is 16 residues. Germline CDR1 reads MGHRA; CDR2 reads YSYEKL. V was clipped by 7 bases and J by 2 bases, with 19 bases between them. The CDR3: CASNPRRWGPTDTQYF. The CDR3 DNA reads TGCGCCAGCAACCCCAGAAGGTGGGGGCCCACAGATACGCAGTATTTT.

The chain recombines TRBV10-3 with TRBJ1-6; TRBD1 agrees at 9 bases. This CDR3 has 17 residues. Germline V gene lookup returns CDR1 ENHRY and CDR2 SYGVKD. V shed 6 bases and J 0 bases; nucleotides not matched to a gene: 6. The CDR3 spells CAIRTGQGSSYNSPLHF. The CDR3 region has the DNA TGTGCCATCAGAACGGGACAGGGCAGCTCCTATAATTCACCCCTCCACTTT.

The count of this clone is one. In DNA form, the CDR3 reads TGTGCCAGCAGTGAAGGGGGCGGGATGAACAATGAGCAGTTCTTC. It encodes CASSEGGGMNNEQFF. The chain couples TRBV2 to TRBJ2-1; tentatively, D is TRBD2 (6 bases). The CDR3 runs 15 residues. Trimming cost V 1 base and J 5 bases, with 12 bases left between them. CDR1 and CDR2 (germline): SNHLY, FYNNEI.

The chain carries TRBV12-3 or TRBV12-4 and TRBJ1-1; D unclear. CDR3 size: 13 residues. Between the trimmed V and J ends, which lost 4 bases and 1 base, there was a span of 7 bases. The CDR3, as DNA: TGTGCCAGCAGTTCCGCGGCGAACACTGAAGCTTTCTTT. Its translation: CASSSAANTEAFF.

The chain combines TRBV6-6 with TRBJ1-6; D is unresolved. This CDR3 is built from 16 residues. V lost 5 bases and J 10 bases, leaving 21 bases between the germline ends. Looked up from germline, CDR1 is MNHNY and CDR2 is SVGAGI (reference sequence). This chain's CDR3 is CASSLLGVGNHSPLHF. As DNA, the CDR3 is TGTGCCAGCAGTCTCCTTGGGGTGGGGAACCACTCACCCCTCCACTTT.

The chain has TRBV25-1 and TRBJ1-2; 7 bases line up with TRBD1. Germline CDR1 is MGHDK and CDR2 is SYGVNS. The CDR3 is made up of 12 amino acids. Losses at the gene ends were 2 bases for V and 8 bases for J; bases not matched to a gene: 2. Here the CDR3 reads CASSETGVGYTF. CDR3 DNA sequence: TGTGCCAGCAGTGAAACAGGGGTCGGCTACACCTTC.

The chain is built from TRBV6-5 and TRBJ1-5, with D perhaps matching TRBD1 (5 bases). The CDR3 is 15 amino acids. The V end was cut by 4 bases, the J end by 4 bases, with 14 bases between. The germline CDR1 and CDR2 sequences are MNHEY and SVGAGI. CDR3 nucleotides: TGTGCCAGCAGTTCTAGACGGGGCGCGAATCAGCCCCAGCATTTT. It yields the protein CASSSRRGANQPQHF.